The 9 T cell receptor beta chains presented below share a single source sample, sequenced in a study of PD-1 blockade in classical Hodgkin lymphoma. Some clones are missing from TCRdb's copy, which holds only in-frame ones; the method was immunoSEQ multiplex PCR. The repertoire holds 100,000 to 120,000 clones, with approximately 89% as singletons. Noted time point: cycle 4 day 1 (C4D1), after 6 weeks of nivolumab. Brentuximab vedotin exposure varied, and every patient relapsed after autologous stem cell transplantation. Specimen: peripheral blood mononuclear cells (PBMCs), collected before the fourth cycle of nivolumab. The receptors come from a human donor with classical Hodgkin lymphoma.

The rearrangement joins TRBV6-1 to TRBJ2-2; 11 bases align to TRBD2. Germline values: CDR1 MNHNS, CDR2 SASEGT. With V trimmed by 4 bases and J by 4 bases, 5 bases remained unmatched. The CDR3 spans 16 residues. CDR3 bases: TGTGCCAGCAGTGGGCCGGGACTAGCGGCCACCGGGGAGCTGTTTTTT. Translated: CASSGPGLAATGELFF.

This chain joins TRBV21-1 and TRBJ2-2; the tabulated D call, TRBD1, remains unverified against the DNA. TRBV21-1 is designated a pseudogene. This CDR3 has 17 residues. CDR3 in DNA: TGTGCCAGCAGCTATTACCCCGGGACAGTAAACACCGGGGAGCTGTTTTTT. Protein: CASSYYPGTVNTGELFF.

The rearrangement links TRBV19 to TRBJ2-5; 7 bases agree with TRBD2. Germline-derived CDR1 and CDR2 are LNHDA and SQIVND (reference sequence). This CDR3 region has 16 residues. The V segment lost 1 base and the J segment 5 bases; nucleotides outside the gene matches: 10. The CDR3 region is CASSIGGRETSETQYF. The CDR3 DNA reads as TGTGCCAGTAGTATAGGAGGGCGGGAGACGAGCGAGACCCAGTACTTC.

The rearrangement joins TRBV5-6 to TRBJ2-1; D possibly corresponds to TRBD2 (7 bases). Germline V CDR1 and CDR2: SGHDT, YYEEEE. Trimming stripped 3 bases from V and 3 bases from J, with 16 bases between. The length of the CDR3 is 16 residues. DNA of the CDR3: TGTGCCAGCAGCTGGGCCTTCGGGGGGCTCTACAATGAGCAGTTCTTC. Encoded protein: CASSWAFGGLYNEQFF.

The CDR3 loop is CASSLGLAGPYEQYF. In DNA form, the CDR3 reads TGTGCCAGCAGTTTGGGCCTAGCGGGCCCCTACGAGCAGTACTTC. The rearrangement uses TRBV28 and TRBJ2-7, with 8 bases matching TRBD2. CDR1 and CDR2 (germline): MDHEN, SYDVKM. V trimming: 3 bases; J trimming: 2 bases; junction bases outside the gene matches: 6. The CDR3 is made up of 15 amino acids.

The V and J genes are TRBV29-1 and TRBJ2-7; D unresolved. Germline V CDR1 and CDR2: SQVTM, ANQGSEA. CDR3 length: 14 residues. V was trimmed by 4 bases and J by 0 bases, leaving 13 bases between them. In nucleotides, the CDR3 is TGCAGCGTTGTTTCGAGGTTGAGCTCCTACGAGCAGTACTTC. Its translation: CSVVSRLSSYEQYF.

The chain is built from TRBV5-1 and TRBJ1-3; 11 bases are shared with TRBD1. The CDR3 contains 15 residues. Germline loops: CDR1 SGHRS, CDR2 YFSETQ. Trimming took 4 bases from V and 3 from J; bases not matched to a gene: 3. CDR3 sequence reads: CASSADRGLGNTIYF. In DNA, the CDR3 is TGCGCCAGCAGCGCGGACAGGGGGCTTGGAAACACCATATATTTT.

The chain links TRBV5-6 to TRBJ2-3; no clear D gene. Germline loops: CDR1 SGHDT, CDR2 YYEEEE. The CDR3 sequence is 14 residues long. Trimming stripped 6 bases from V and 0 bases from J, with 11 bases between. The CDR3 nucleotides read TGTGCCAGCACCACTATGACTAGCACAGATACGCAGTATTTT. It translates to CASTTMTSTDTQYF.

This chain joins TRBV5-1 and TRBJ2-7; 11 bases are shared with TRBD2. The V gene end was trimmed by 0 bases and the J gene end by 0 bases; junction bases not matched to a gene: 14. The length of the CDR3 is 20 residues. Germline CDR1 and CDR2: SGHRS and YFSETQ. The CDR3 sequence: CASSLAVRTSGSTSSYEQYF. CDR3 sequence (DNA): TGCGCCAGCAGCTTGGCCGTCAGGACTAGCGGGTCCACTAGCTCCTACGAGCAGTACTTC.